This T cell receptor (beta chain) stems from a study of T-cell reconstitution after alpha-beta-depleted transplantation in children. Overall study results and limits: Several hundred rapidly expanded clones from non-depleted graft cells reportedly supplied alpha-beta T cells about two months post-transplant.

Per the germline V gene, CDR1 is DFQATT and CDR2 is SNEGSKA (reference sequence). V lost 3 bases, J lost 0 bases, and 3 bases stayed unmatched. The CDR3 is 16 residues long. The authors prepared the TCRbeta library with unique molecular identifiers. MiXCR, applied by TCRdb to the PCR reads, yields one record per CDR3 protein. The data hold about 16,000 distinct CDR3 sequences, with approximately 5.1% observed a single time. By frequency in the sample, this clonotype is medium-sized. The antigen is undetermined. The TCR comes from a boy younger than 18 with acute lymphoblastic leukemia, due to receive a stem cell transplant. Sample: PBMCs, taken before TCRalphabeta/CD19-depleted stem cell transplant. The V gene is TRBV20-1, the J gene TRBJ2-1, with 12 bases that match TRBD2. The DNA of the CDR3 is TGCAGTGCTAGTCTACTAGCGGGGGGCTCCTACAATGAGCAGTTCTTC. This translates into CSASLLAGGSYNEQFF.